This TCR beta chain was identified in a study of regulatory T cells in long-lasting Graves disease. This clonotype was found many times. This sample's time point: newly diagnosed GD, antithyroid drugs for less than 3 months. PBMC-extracted RNA yielded the TCR library. Combining iRepertoire HTBI primers with Arm-PCR of CDR3 regions, the authors built TCR beta libraries. TCRdb redid the calling of the multiplex PCR reads with MiXCR, one entry per CDR3 protein. The sample contains about 330,000 distinct CDR3 sequences, roughly 15% of which appear only once. Germline CDR1 reads SGHAT; CDR2 reads FQNNGV. Trimming took off 5 bases at V and 11 bases at J, with 15 bases between the two ends. The CDR3 sequence is 12 residues long. The data were also submitted as part of a second study, on T cells in Graves' hyperthyroidism and ophthalmopathy. As reported in that work: A lack of ophthalmopathy progression within 18 months defined stable Graves' hyperthyroidism. Blood also held most thyroid clonotypes expanded beyond 0.001.

The TCR sequence derives from a woman aged 18-29 years with Graves disease. V usage is TRBV11-2 and J usage is TRBJ1-1, with a weak D call TRBD1 (6 bases). The starting material was peripheral blood mononuclear cells (PBMCs), obtained at new diagnosis, from a patient treated with antithyroid drugs. CDR3 residues: CASSRSQGAAFF. CDR3 sequence (DNA): TGTGCCAGCAGCCGCTCACAGGGAGCGGCTTTCTTT.